This TCR beta chain emerged from a study of blood T cells in healthy people across ages. The CDR3 covers 15 residues. A J-beta primer mix and a sample-barcoded 5' primer were used in a second PCR of about 7 to 12 cycles. Each cDNA molecule carried a tag from a template-switch adaptor that contained 12 random nucleotides. TCRdb used MiXCR to reprocess the 5' RACE reads, holding one entry per CDR3 protein. The profile covers around 1,500,000 distinct CDR3 sequences, with 25% to 30% appearing a single time and roughly 8% taken by the ten largest. Whole-study findings and limits: Comparison with aged donors showed that long-lived donors had more naive CD4+ cells and higher diversity.

A note on this clonotype: As yet, its antigen is unknown. Relative to the germline gene, one junction end is altered; a read error may explain this.

Sequenced material: blood. The receptor comes from a woman aged 25 to 39 in good health. The gene calls are TRBV12-3 or TRBV12-4 and TRBJ2-1; TRBD2 matches 10 bases. This CDR3 is CAGSFRTSGYNEQFF. The CDR3 DNA sequence: TGTGCCGGCAGTTTCCGGACTAGCGGCTACAATGAGCAGTTCTTC.